Each of the 18 T cell receptor beta chains below was sequenced from the same sample in a study of blood T cell repertoires in COVID-19. The protocol was immunoSEQ multiplex PCR, while the TCRdb copy is restricted to in-frame clones and leaves out a portion. Here the sample spans 150,000 to 200,000 clones, roughly 83% being singletons. Sequences were obtained from PBMCs or T cells enriched from blood (not recorded which). The origin of the receptors is a woman aged 25 to 39 who had recovered from COVID-19.

The genes are TRBV11-2 and TRBJ2-3; D remains ambiguous. From germline, CDR1 is SGHAT and CDR2 FQNNGV. The CDR3 runs to 15 residues. V dropped 0 bases and J dropped 2 bases, with 9 bases sitting between them. The CDR3 sequence is CASSLEWQATDTQYF. The CDR3 DNA sequence: TGTGCCAGCAGCTTAGAGTGGCAGGCCACAGATACGCAGTATTTT.

CDR3 protein: CASSFASISEVETGELFF. CDR3 coding DNA: TGTGCCAGCAGCTTCGCTTCGATTAGCGAAGTAGAAACCGGGGAGCTGTTTTTT. This chain joins TRBV5-4 and TRBJ2-2; D is possibly TRBD2 (5 bases). V gave up 2 bases and J gave up 5 bases, with 22 bases separating them. Germline CDR1 and CDR2: SGHNT and YYREEE (reference sequence). This CDR3 is 18 amino acids long.

The chain uses TRBV10-3 and TRBJ2-5, with a tentative D call TRBD2 (6 bases). V lost 6 bases and J 4 bases, leaving 12 bases between the germline ends. The CDR3 is made up of 13 amino acids. The V gene's germline CDR1 is ENHRY and CDR2 SYGVKD. CDR3 sequence reads: CAIREGRGETQYF. The DNA of the CDR3 is TGTGCCATCAGGGAGGGGAGAGGAGAGACCCAGTACTTC.

This clone was detected only a few times. The rearrangement uses TRBV6-5 and TRBJ1-2; 10 nucleotides agree with TRBD1. The germline V gene has CDR1 MNHEY and CDR2 SVGAGI. The CDR3 loop spans 14 amino acids. Trimming took 6 bases from V and 4 from J; bases not matched to a gene: 5. As DNA, the CDR3 is TGTGCCAGCAGCTCCGGGACAGGGGCCTATGGCTACACCTTC. This translates into CASSSGTGAYGYTF.

This rearrangement joins TRBV5-1 to TRBJ1-1; the match to TRBD1 covers 9 bases. The junction had 17 bases not matched to a gene; V was cut back by 3 bases and J by 5 bases. The CDR3 sequence is 18 residues long. The germline gives CDR1 SGHRS, CDR2 YFSETQ. The CDR3 DNA reads as TGCGCCAGCAGCTCCTACTACCGCCGGGACAGGGTAGAGACTGAAGCTTTCTTT. Amino acid sequence: CASSSYYRRDRVETEAFF.

The chain links TRBV9 to TRBJ2-1; 10 bases are a match to TRBD2. In germline, CDR1 is SGDLS, CDR2 YYNGEE. The CDR3 consists of 17 residues. V dropped 3 bases and J dropped 4; count of bases not matched to a gene: 10. In DNA form, the CDR3 reads TGTGCCAGCAGCGAGACAAAAAGCGGGAGGGGTTACAATGAGCAGTTCTTC. Encoded protein: CASSETKSGRGYNEQFF.

The chain links TRBV18 to TRBJ1-2; no clear D gene. The germline V and J ends were trimmed by 5 bases and 2 bases, with 6 bases remaining between them. This CDR3 has 12 amino acids. Germline CDR1 and CDR2: KGHSH and LQKENI. The CDR3 DNA reads TGTGCCAGCTCAGTGGAGAACTATGGCTACACCTTC. Translating it yields CASSVENYGYTF.

The V and J genes are TRBV5-1 and TRBJ2-1; possibly TRBD2 for D (6 bases). This CDR3 contains 15 residues. Deletions cut 4 bases from V and 4 bases from J, with 15 bases between. Germline V CDR1 and CDR2: SGHRS, YFSETQ. The CDR3 bases are TGCGCCAGCAGCGCTAGCGCACTGGTATACAATGAGCAGTTCTTC. This gives the protein CASSASALVYNEQFF.

This clone was seen a few times. The genes are TRBV7-9 and TRBJ1-1; possible D gene TRBD1, 6 bases. CDR1 is SEHNR, CDR2 FQNEAQ, per germline (reference sequence). The CDR3 has 14 amino acids. Trimming stripped 3 bases from V and 11 bases from J, with 19 bases between. The CDR3 bases are TGTGCCAGCAGCTTCGGGGCAGGGGAAGCCCGGGCTTTCTTT. It yields the protein CASSFGAGEARAFF. The whole variable domain, remainder taken from reference TRBV7-9 and TRBJ1-1, is DTGVSQNPRHKITKRGQNVTFRCDPISEHNRLYWYRQTLGQGPEFLTYFQNEAQLEKSRLLSDRFSAERPKGSFSTLEIQRTEQGDSAMYLCASSFGAGEARAFFGQGTRLTVV.

The gene calls are TRBV20-1 and TRBJ2-1; 12 nucleotides agree with TRBD1. Germline CDR1 DFQATT, CDR2 SNEGSKA (reference sequence). The CDR3 consists of 20 residues. The trim removed 3 bases at V and 0 bases at J, leaving 15 bases unmatched. This chain's CDR3 is CSASSAGDRGPLGSYNEQFF. The CDR3 region has the DNA TGCAGTGCTAGTTCAGCCGGGGACAGGGGGCCTTTGGGCTCCTACAATGAGCAGTTCTTC.

This chain joins TRBV5-1 and TRBJ1-4, with 9 bases fitting TRBD1. CDR1 and CDR2 (germline): SGHRS, YFSETQ. The V segment lost 6 bases and the J segment 8 bases; nucleotides outside the gene matches: 8. This CDR3 comprises 14 residues. The CDR3 sequence is CASTTGGVTEKLFF. CDR3 bases: TGCGCCAGCACCACAGGGGGCGTGACGGAAAAACTGTTTTTT.

The CDR3 sequence: CASSYHRQGSGNQPQHF. CDR3 in DNA: TGTGCCAGCAGTTACCACCGACAGGGTTCAGGCAATCAGCCCCAGCATTTT. This chain uses TRBV27 with TRBJ1-5; 7 bases map to TRBD1. The CDR3 is made up of 17 amino acids. Germline CDR1 MNHEY, CDR2 SMNVEV (reference sequence). The J segment lost 2 bases and the V segment lost 4 bases, leaving 11 bases of the junction unmatched.

The rearrangement links TRBV28 to TRBJ1-1; D is unresolved. Germline V gene data show CDR1 as MDHEN and CDR2 as SYDVKM. Trimming shortened V by 2 bases and J by 6 bases, and 13 bases separated the two germline ends. This CDR3 has 14 amino acids. CDR3 sequence: CASSLLVVRAEAFF. The CDR3 DNA is TGTGCCAGCAGTTTACTTGTGGTAAGAGCTGAAGCTTTCTTT.

This clone was counted a few times. The J gene is TRBJ2-7, the V gene TRBV18, with 10 positions matching TRBD1. CDR3 length equals 16 residues. CDR1 and CDR2 from the germline V gene are KGHSH and LQKENI. V shed 8 bases and J 4 bases; nucleotides not matched to a gene: 14. CDR3 bases: TGTGCCAGCGCTTCCTCAGGAGGGACAGGGGTGTACGAGCAGTACTTC. Its translation: CASASSGGTGVYEQYF.

V is TRBV4-1 and J is TRBJ1-2, with D perhaps TRBD1 (5 bases). The CDR3 is made up of 13 amino acids. Per the germline V gene, CDR1 is MGHRA and CDR2 is YSYEKL. The V gene lost 2 bases and the J gene lost 6 bases, with 10 bases spanning the gap. The CDR3 region is CASSQWRGDGYTF. In DNA form, the CDR3 reads TGCGCCAGCAGCCAATGGAGGGGCGATGGCTACACCTTC.

The V call is TRBV27, the J call TRBJ1-2, with D perhaps matching TRBD1 (5 bases). V was trimmed by 6 bases and J by 4 bases, leaving 9 bases between them. CDR1 MNHEY and CDR2 SMNVEV come from the germline V gene (reference sequence). The CDR3 totals 12 residues. The CDR3 DNA reads TGTGCCAGCAGGGGCGGGGCCTATGGCTACACCTTC. It yields the protein CASRGGAYGYTF.

This chain uses TRBV23-1 with TRBJ1-2; D may be TRBD1 (6 bases). Being an ORF, TRBV23-1 has a function that is uncertain. This CDR3 region has 14 residues. The CDR3 DNA is TGCGCAGCCTACTCCGGACAGCAAAGCCTTGGCTACACCTTC. Residues: CAAYSGQQSLGYTF.

This clone was seen just once. The chain combines TRBV10-3 with TRBJ1-1, with D perhaps TRBD1 (6 bases). Germline CDR1 ENHRY, CDR2 SYGVKD. The CDR3 loop spans 15 amino acids. Trimming left V 6 bases short and J 1 base short, with 15 bases between. The CDR3 sequence: CAIRFTQGPNTEAFF. CDR3 in DNA: TGTGCCATCAGATTTACACAGGGCCCGAACACTGAAGCTTTCTTT.